The clone carrying this T cell receptor beta chain was seen a handful of times. The germline CDR1 and CDR2 sequences are GTSNPN and SVGIG (reference sequence). The junction had 5 bases not matched to a gene; V was cut back by 4 bases and J by 3 bases. CDR3 size: 13 residues. This entry belongs to a study of patients and donors after allogeneic stem cell transplantation. From the RT-PCR reads, TCRdb called clonotypes with MiXCR, one entry per CDR3 protein. Seen here are 200,000 to 250,000 distinct CDR3 sequences, 13% to 15% observed once, and the top ten hold around 10%. Source material: blood, either unsorted or a sorted T cell fraction (not recorded which). The chain joins TRBV30 to TRBJ1-2, with 7 nucleotides matching TRBD1. The sequence was collected from a human donor who was either an allogeneic HSCT recipient or a stem cell or donor lymphocyte infusion donor (not recorded which). It is not recorded whose cells these are; they may come from a transplant donor. The CDR3 protein is CAWKRDSYYGYTF. The CDR3 DNA is TGTGCCTGGAAACGGGACAGCTACTATGGCTACACCTTC.